This TCR beta chain was sequenced for a study of CD8 T cells in ankylosing spondylitis. Whole-study results and caveats: Seemingly distinctive of ankylosing spondylitis blood was a TCR beta motif formed by eight highly homologous variants.

TCRdb independently ran MiXCR on the 5' RACE reads; one entry per CDR3 protein. The profile covers some 800,000 distinct CDR3 sequences, with 10% to 15% appearing a single time and 0.51% taken by the ten largest. This clonotype was counted ten times or more. Antigen unknown. Germline lookup yields CDR1 SGHRS and CDR2 YFSETQ. This CDR3 is built from 14 residues. Trimming took 7 bases from V and 0 from J; bases not matched to a gene: 4. The chain links TRBV5-1 to TRBJ2-3; 8 positions agree with TRBD1. Sequenced sample: blood, either unsorted or a sorted T cell fraction (not recorded which). The sequence was obtained from a male donor with ankylosing spondylitis. The chain's CDR3 is CASGQGPSTDTQYF. The CDR3 DNA follows: TGCGCCAGCGGACAGGGACCTAGCACAGATACGCAGTATTTT.